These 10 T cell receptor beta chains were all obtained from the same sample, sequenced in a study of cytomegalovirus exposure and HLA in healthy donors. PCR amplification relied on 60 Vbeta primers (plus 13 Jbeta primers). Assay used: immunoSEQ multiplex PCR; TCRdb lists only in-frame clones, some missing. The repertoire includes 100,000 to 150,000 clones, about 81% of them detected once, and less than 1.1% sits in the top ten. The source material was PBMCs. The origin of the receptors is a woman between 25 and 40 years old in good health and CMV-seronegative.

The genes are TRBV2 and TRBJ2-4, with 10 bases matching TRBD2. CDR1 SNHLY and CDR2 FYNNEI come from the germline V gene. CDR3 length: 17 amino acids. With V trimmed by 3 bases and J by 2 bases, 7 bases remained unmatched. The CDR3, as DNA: TGTGCCAGCAGTGACCCCGAACTAGCGGGGCCCAAAAACATTCAGTACTTC. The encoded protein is CASSDPELAGPKNIQYF.

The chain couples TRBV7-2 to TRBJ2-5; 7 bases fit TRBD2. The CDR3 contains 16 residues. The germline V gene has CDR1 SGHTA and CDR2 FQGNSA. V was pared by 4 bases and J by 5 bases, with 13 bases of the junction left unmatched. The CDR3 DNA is TGTGCCAGCAGCTCTTTGGGGAGGGTTTCGTGGGAGACCCAGTACTTC. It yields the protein CASSSLGRVSWETQYF.

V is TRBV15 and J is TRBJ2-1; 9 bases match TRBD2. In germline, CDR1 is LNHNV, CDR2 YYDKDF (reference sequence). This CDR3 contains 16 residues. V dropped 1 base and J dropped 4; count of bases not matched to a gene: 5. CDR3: CATSRGSGSGYNEQFF. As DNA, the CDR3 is TGTGCCACCAGCAGAGGTAGCGGGAGCGGTTACAATGAGCAGTTCTTC. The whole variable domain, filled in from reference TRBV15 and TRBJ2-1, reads DAMVIQNPRYQVTQFGKPVTLSCSQTLNHNVMYWYQQKSSQAPKLLFHYYDKDFNNEADTPDNFQSRRPNTSFCFLDIRSPGLGDTAMYLCATSRGSGSGYNEQFFGPGTRLTVL.

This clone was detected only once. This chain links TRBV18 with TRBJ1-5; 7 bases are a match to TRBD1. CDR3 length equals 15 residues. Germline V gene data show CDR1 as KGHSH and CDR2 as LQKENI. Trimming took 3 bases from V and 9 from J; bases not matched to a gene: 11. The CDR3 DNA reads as TGTGCCAGCTCACCCGGAACAGGGGCCGAACGGCCCCAGCATTTT. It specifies CASSPGTGAERPQHF.

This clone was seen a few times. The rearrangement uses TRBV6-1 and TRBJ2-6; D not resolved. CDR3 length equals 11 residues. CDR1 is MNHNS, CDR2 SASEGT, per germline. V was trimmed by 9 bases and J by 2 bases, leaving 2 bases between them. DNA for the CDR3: TGTGCCAGTACTGGGGCCAACGTCCTGACTTTC. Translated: CASTGANVLTF.

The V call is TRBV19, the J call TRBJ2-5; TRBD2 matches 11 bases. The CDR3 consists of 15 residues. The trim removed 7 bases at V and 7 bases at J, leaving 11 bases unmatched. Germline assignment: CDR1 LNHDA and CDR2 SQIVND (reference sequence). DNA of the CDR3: TGTGCCAGTAAGAAGGGACTAGCGGAGGTTGCGACCCAGTACTTC. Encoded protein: CASKKGLAEVATQYF.

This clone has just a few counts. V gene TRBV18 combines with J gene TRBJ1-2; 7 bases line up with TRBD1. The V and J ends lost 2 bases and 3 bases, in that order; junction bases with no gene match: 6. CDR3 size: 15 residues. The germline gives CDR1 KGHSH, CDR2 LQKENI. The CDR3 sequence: CASSPGATGDYGYTF. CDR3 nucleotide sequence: TGTGCCAGCTCACCAGGGGCCACAGGGGACTATGGCTACACCTTC.

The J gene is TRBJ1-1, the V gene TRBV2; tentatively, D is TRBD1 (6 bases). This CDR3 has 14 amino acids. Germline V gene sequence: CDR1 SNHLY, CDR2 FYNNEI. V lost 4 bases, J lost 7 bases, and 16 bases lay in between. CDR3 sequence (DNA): TGTGCCAGCAGTGGGGACACCGGCACTGGTGAAGCTTTCTTT. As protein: CASSGDTGTGEAFF.

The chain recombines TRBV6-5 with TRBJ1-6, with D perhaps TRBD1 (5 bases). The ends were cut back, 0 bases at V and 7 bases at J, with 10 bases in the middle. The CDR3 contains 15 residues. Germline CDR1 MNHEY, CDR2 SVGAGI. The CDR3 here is CASSYSWGRNSPLHF. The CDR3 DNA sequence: TGTGCCAGCAGTTACTCCTGGGGCAGGAATTCACCCCTCCACTTT.

The CDR3 DNA reads TGCGCCAGCAAACTCAGACAGGGGAGCTCTGGGGCCAACGTCCTGACTTTC. Encoded protein: CASKLRQGSSGANVLTF. The genes are TRBV5-1 and TRBJ2-6, with TRBD1 identical over 8 bases. V was pared by 6 bases and J by 0 bases, with 8 bases of the junction left unmatched. Germline CDR1 is SGHRS and CDR2 is YFSETQ. This CDR3 comprises 17 residues.